Listed here are 26 T cell receptor beta chains from one sample, sequenced in a study of T cells in Graves' hyperthyroidism and ophthalmopathy. Researchers took RNA transcripts and amplified the TCR beta CDR3 regions from them. The primer set for the first-round RT-PCR of the TCR CDR3 was HTBI. TCRdb re-analysed the multiplex PCR reads in MiXCR, keeping a single row per CDR3 protein. This table has 250,000 to 300,000 distinct CDR3 sequences, around 20% appearing once. Sequenced: blood. These receptors all stem from a man in his fifties with Graves' ophthalmopathy.

V gene TRBV6-1 combines with J gene TRBJ2-3, with 9 bases fitting TRBD1. The CDR3 loop spans 12 amino acids. From germline, CDR1 is MNHNS and CDR2 SASEGT. V lost 10 bases to trimming and J lost 3 bases; unmatched junction nucleotides: 2. CDR3 residues: CATGQGTDTQYF. The CDR3 bases are TGTGCCACCGGACAGGGGACAGATACGCAGTATTTT.

At least ten counts were recorded for this clonotype. The rearrangement joins TRBV5-1 to TRBJ2-7; 13 bases align to TRBD2. V trimming: 1 base; J trimming: 8 bases; junction bases outside the gene matches: 6. There are 15 residues in the CDR3. Germline V gives CDR1 SGHRS, CDR2 YFSETQ. CDR3 sequence reads: CASSLTGTSGDQQYF. The CDR3, as DNA: TGCGCCAGCAGCTTGACGGGGACTAGCGGGGACCAGCAGTACTTC.

This clonotype was recorded many times. The chain combines TRBV20-1 with TRBJ2-2; 9 bases agree with TRBD1. The CDR3 runs 16 residues. J lost 4 bases, V lost 3 bases, and 9 bases had no gene match. CDR1 DFQATT and CDR2 SNEGSKA come from the germline V gene (reference sequence). CDR3 loop: CSARRPGQGFTGELFF. The CDR3 nucleotides are TGCAGTGCTAGGAGGCCGGGACAGGGATTCACCGGGGAGCTGTTTTTT.

The chain uses TRBV19 and TRBJ1-2; D possibly corresponds to TRBD1 (6 bases). CDR3 length: 12 amino acids. Germline V gene data show CDR1 as LNHDA and CDR2 as SQIVND (reference sequence). V was cut by 6 bases and J by 8 bases, with 13 bases left in between. CDR3 in DNA: TGTGCCAGTAGCCTACAGGGCGGCGGCTACACCTTC. It is translated as CASSLQGGGYTF. Full variable domain (missing parts from reference TRBV19 and TRBJ1-2): DGGITQSPKYLFRKEGQNVTLSCEQNLNHDAMYWYRQDPGQGLRLIYYSQIVNDFQKGDIAEGYSVSREKKESFPLTVTSAQKNPTAFYLCASSLQGGGYTFGSGTRLTVV.

The chain couples TRBV28 to TRBJ2-7, with D tentatively TRBD1 (6 bases). This CDR3 region has 16 residues. CDR1 and CDR2 from the germline V gene are MDHEN and SYDVKM. V was clipped by 7 bases and J by 0 bases, with 19 bases between them. This chain's CDR3 is CASKPIMTGISYEQYF. The CDR3 DNA reads as TGTGCCAGCAAACCCATAATGACAGGAATCTCCTACGAGCAGTACTTC.

This clonotype was seen at least ten times. The CDR3 protein is CASSLNGGNNNSPLHF. The CDR3 coding sequence is TGTGCCAGCAGTTTGAACGGGGGCAATAATAATTCACCCCTCCACTTT. The rearrangement uses TRBV28 and TRBJ1-6; TRBD1 might be the D (6 bases). Trimming removed 3 bases from V and 5 bases from J, with 14 bases in between. CDR1 is MDHEN, CDR2 SYDVKM, per germline. This CDR3 region has 16 residues.

The CDR3 DNA reads as TGTGCCACCTCGACACGGCGGAACACCGGGGAGCTGTTTTTT. It translates to CATSTRRNTGELFF. This rearrangement joins TRBV24-1 to TRBJ2-2, with D unclear. The CDR3 is made up of 14 amino acids. CDR1 is KGHDR, CDR2 SFDVKD, per germline. V was pared by 9 bases and J by 1 base, with 11 bases between.

This clonotype was found once. The J gene is TRBJ2-5, the V gene TRBV5-6; D unclear. The germline CDR1 and CDR2 sequences are SGHDT and YYEEEE. The CDR3 has 15 residues. V was clipped by 1 base and J by 0 bases, with 10 bases between them. CDR3 DNA sequence: TGTGCCAGCAGCTTGTGGCTAAGGTACCAAGAGACCCAGTACTTC. The encoded protein is CASSLWLRYQETQYF.

This clonotype was counted a few times. The rearrangement joins TRBV15 to TRBJ2-2; D ambiguous. Germline V gene sequence: CDR1 LNHNV, CDR2 YYDKDF (reference sequence). The CDR3 is made up of 11 amino acids. Deletions cut 9 bases from V and 6 bases from J, with 8 bases between. The CDR3 is CATSNAGELFF. As DNA, the CDR3 is TGTGCCACTTCTAACGCCGGGGAGCTGTTTTTT.

V is TRBV5-5 and J is TRBJ1-2; maybe TRBD1 (6 bases). V lost 4 bases and J lost 4, with 14 bases in between. This CDR3 contains 14 residues. Per germline, CDR1 SGHKS and CDR2 YYEKEE (reference sequence). The CDR3 sequence: CASSRVGGGYGYTF. The CDR3 DNA sequence: TGTGCCAGCAGCCGGGTGGGAGGGGGCTATGGCTACACCTTC.

At least ten counts were recorded for this clonotype. CDR3: CASSLGQGRYNEQFF. The DNA for the CDR3 is TGCGCCAGCAGCTTGGGACAGGGCCGATACAATGAGCAGTTCTTC. This sequence joins TRBV5-1 and TRBJ2-1; TRBD1 aligns across 7 bases. The CDR3 is 15 residues long. CDR1 and CDR2 from the germline V gene are SGHRS and YFSETQ. V trimming: 0 bases; J trimming: 4 bases; junction bases outside the gene matches: 4.

There are a few counts of this clonotype. The V and J genes are TRBV4-1 and TRBJ2-4; D ambiguous. Looked up from germline, CDR1 is MGHRA and CDR2 is YSYEKL. This CDR3 spans 12 amino acids. V was trimmed by 0 bases and J by 6 bases, leaving 3 bases between them. CDR3 amino acids: CASSQEGNIQYF. CDR3 coding DNA: TGCGCCAGCAGCCAAGAAGGAAACATTCAGTACTTC.

This clonotype was recorded at least ten times. The chain combines TRBV7-2 with TRBJ2-7, with D unclear. The CDR3 extends over 13 amino acids. V lost 2 bases and J 0 bases, leaving 5 bases between the germline ends. CDR1 is SGHTA, CDR2 FQGNSA, per germline. DNA for the CDR3: TGTGCCAGCAGCTTAAGGGCCTCCTACGAGCAGTACTTC. The encoded protein is CASSLRASYEQYF.

This clonotype was counted a few times. This sequence joins TRBV6-1 and TRBJ1-1; 7 nucleotides match TRBD1. The trim removed 7 bases at V and 5 bases at J, leaving 7 bases unmatched. The CDR3 sequence is 13 residues long. Germline CDR1 and CDR2: MNHNS and SASEGT. CDR3 nucleotide sequence: TGTGCCAGCATCTACAGGGGTGAGACTGAAGCTTTCTTT. Its translation: CASIYRGETEAFF.

With regard to this clonotype: The junction and the germline gene differ at one end; a read error may be behind it. V gene TRBV9 combines with J gene TRBJ2-3, with a possible D match to TRBD1 (6 bases). Germline V gene data show CDR1 as SGDLS and CDR2 as YYNGEE. This CDR3 comprises 17 residues. The CDR3 is CASSPRATQGITDTQYF. CDR3 DNA sequence: TGTGCCAGCAGCCCCCGGGCCACCCAGGGGATCACAGATACGCAGTATTTC.

Worth noting for this clonotype: This clone may be a read error of a much larger clone one base away. This chain connects TRBV6-5 to TRBJ1-5; a weak D match, TRBD1 (6 bases). The V gene's germline CDR1 is MNHEY and CDR2 SVGAGI. CDR3 length: 15 residues. V was trimmed by 5 bases and J by 7 bases, leaving 18 bases between them. CDR3 nucleotides: TGTGCCAGCAGTACTGACAGGAGGCTGGGACAGCCCCAGCATTTT. Translated: CASSTDRRLGQPQHF.

The DNA of the CDR3 is TGTGCCAGCACCCCGGGTCAAGGGGGGGCCTCCCTCCACTTT. This gives the protein CASTPGQGGASLHF. This chain joins TRBV28 and TRBJ1-6; D might be TRBD1 (6 bases). Per the germline V gene, CDR1 is MDHEN and CDR2 is SYDVKM. This CDR3 is built from 14 residues. V was trimmed by 7 bases and J by 14 bases, leaving 21 bases between them.

V is TRBV20-1 and J is TRBJ2-7, with 11 bases fitting TRBD2. The CDR3 extends over 14 amino acids. Germline values: CDR1 DFQATT, CDR2 SNEGSKA (reference sequence). J was trimmed by 9 bases and V by 3 bases; bases with no gene match: 10. This CDR3 is CSARELAGEVRQYF. For the CDR3, the DNA is TGCAGTGCTAGGGAACTAGCGGGAGAGGTGAGGCAGTACTTC.

Only a few counts were recorded for this clonotype. The genes are TRBV5-1 and TRBJ2-7; D is unclear. The CDR3 totals 13 residues. Trimming took off 0 bases at V and 3 bases at J, with 7 bases between the two ends. Per the germline V gene, CDR1 is SGHRS and CDR2 is YFSETQ. The CDR3 DNA reads TGCGCCAGCAGCTTGGCCGTACGCTACGAGCAGTACTTC. This encodes CASSLAVRYEQYF.

The J gene is TRBJ2-7, the V gene TRBV6-9; 7 nucleotides line up with TRBD2. The CDR3 spans 16 residues. The V segment lost 4 bases and the J segment 0 bases; nucleotides outside the gene matches: 9. Germline CDR1 MNHGY, CDR2 SVAAGI. The CDR3: CASSSPNGGISYEQYF. The CDR3 coding sequence is TGTGCCAGCAGTTCGCCAAACGGGGGGATCTCCTACGAGCAGTACTTC.

This clonotype was counted ten times or more. This chain connects TRBV6-1 to TRBJ2-7; 9 nucleotides match TRBD2. There are 14 residues in the CDR3. Per the germline V gene, CDR1 is MNHNS and CDR2 is SASEGT. V dropped 6 bases and J dropped 3; count of bases not matched to a gene: 6. In nucleotides, the CDR3 is TGTGCCAGCAGCGCTAGCGGGAATGACTACGAGCAGTACTTC. Encoded protein: CASSASGNDYEQYF.

In DNA, the CDR3 is TGTGCCAGCAGTTCAGCCCGGGTTGAGCAGTACTTC. Its translation is CASSSARVEQYF. The chain employs TRBV28 and TRBJ2-7; D call uncertain. Germline loops: CDR1 MDHEN, CDR2 SYDVKM. V gave up 4 bases and J gave up 7 bases, with 11 bases separating them. The length of the CDR3 is 12 residues.

The rearrangement uses TRBV6-1 and TRBJ2-3, with D possibly TRBD1 on 5 matching bases. This CDR3 is 15 amino acids long. Looked up from germline, CDR1 is MNHNS and CDR2 is SASEGT. V lost 6 bases to trimming and J lost 0 bases, with 13 bases between them. CDR3: CASRTTVTSTDTQYF. DNA of the CDR3: TGTGCCAGCAGGACGACAGTTACTAGCACAGATACGCAGTATTTT.

This chain uses TRBV2 with TRBJ2-7; 10 bases fit TRBD2. CDR1 and CDR2 (germline): SNHLY, FYNNEI. The CDR3 covers 16 residues. The junction had 6 bases not matched to a gene; V was cut back by 2 bases and J by 2 bases. The CDR3 region has the DNA TGTGCCAGCAGTGAACTAGCGGGAGTAGTCCCCTACGAGCAGTACTTC. It encodes CASSELAGVVPYEQYF. Combining the CDR3 with reference TRBV2 and TRBJ2-7 gives the whole variable domain EPEVTQTPSHQVTQMGQEVILRCVPISNHLYFYWYRQILGQKVEFLVSFYNNEISEKSEIFDDQFSVERPDGSNFTLKIRSTKLEDSAMYFCASSELAGVVPYEQYFGPGTRLTVT.

This clonotype has more than one count but fewer than ten. The gene calls are TRBV9 and TRBJ1-1; perhaps TRBD1 as D (5 bases). Trimming took 3 bases from V and 1 from J, leaving 10 bases between them. The CDR3 has 14 residues. The germline gives CDR1 SGDLS, CDR2 YYNGEE. The CDR3 is CASSAVTGNTEAFF. For the CDR3, the DNA is TGTGCCAGCAGCGCCGTTACAGGGAACACTGAAGCTTTCTTT. The whole variable domain, filled in from reference TRBV9 and TRBJ1-1, reads DSGVTQTPKHLITATGQRVTLRCSPRSGDLSVYWYQQSLDQGLQFLIQYYNGEERAKGNILERFSAQQFPDLHSELNLSSLELGDSALYFCASSAVTGNTEAFFGQGTRLTVV.

This clonotype was observed a few times. V gene TRBV7-9 combines with J gene TRBJ2-1; 9 nucleotides align to TRBD2. Per germline, CDR1 SEHNR and CDR2 FQNEAQ (reference sequence). J gave up 4 bases and V 5 bases, and 9 bases lay outside the gene matches. The CDR3 has 16 amino acids. For the CDR3, the DNA is TGTGCCAGCAGCCCGATGAAGCGGGAGGCGTACAATGAGCAGTTCTTC. This gives the protein CASSPMKREAYNEQFF. Variable domain in full (rest from reference TRBV7-9 and TRBJ2-1): DTGVSQNPRHKITKRGQNVTFRCDPISEHNRLYWYRQTLGQGPEFLTYFQNEAQLEKSRLLSDRFSAERPKGSFSTLEIQRTEQGDSAMYLCASSPMKREAYNEQFFGPGTRLTVL.